This is a list of T cell receptor beta chains from one sample in a study of T-cell reconstitution after alpha-beta-depleted transplantation in children. TCRdb reprocessed the PCR reads with MiXCR, giving one entry per CDR3 protein. The sample contains over 90,000 distinct CDR3 sequences, around 7.8% of which appear only once. The sample here was PBMCs, taken before TCRalphabeta/CD19-depleted stem cell transplant. The receptors originated from a boy under 10 years old with acute lymphoblastic leukemia, due to receive a stem cell transplant. Both conserved end residues are part of each CDR3.

J gene | V gene | CDR3 protein
TRBJ1-6 | TRBV19 | CASSPPGQSVSPLHF
TRBJ2-7 | TRBV5-6 | CASSLVLSYEQYF
TRBJ1-1 | TRBV5-1 | CASSSQQGMGDEAFF
TRBJ2-1 | TRBV20-1 | CSAIRTGRWSEQFF
TRBJ2-1 | TRBV19 | CASRREQWRDEQFF
TRBJ2-3 | TRBV12-3/TRBV12-4 | CASSLPPPDTQYF
TRBJ1-2 | TRBV24-1 | CATSRPNYGYTF
TRBJ1-6 | TRBV7-2 | CASSLGSTAYNSPLHF
TRBJ1-3 | TRBV12-3/TRBV12-4 | CASRQAFDGDTIYF
TRBJ2-3 | TRBV12-3/TRBV12-4 | CASSPQEGVGGGARDTQYF
TRBJ2-7 | TRBV27 | CASSLRGARYEQYF
TRBJ2-2 | TRBV11-2 | CASSFAAGGTGELFF
TRBJ1-1 | TRBV2 | CASRPQRLTGINTEAFF
TRBJ2-1 | TRBV27 | CASALFPRTANEQFF
TRBJ1-1 | TRBV10-3 | CAISESTGRGEAFF
TRBJ2-7 | TRBV29-1 | CSVEQGNYEQYF
TRBJ1-4 | TRBV20-1 | CSARAVTARGGKLFF
TRBJ1-3 | TRBV7-8 | CASSPPGADTIYF
TRBJ1-3 | TRBV20-1 | CSARDRRLSGNTIYF
TRBJ1-5 | TRBV20-1 | CSARVGWGIGNQPQHF
TRBJ1-1 | TRBV5-1 | CASSSAAGQNFEAFF
TRBJ1-2 | TRBV7-2 | CVSSSRRPLEYGYTF
TRBJ2-1 | TRBV5-1 | CASSPSGVVYNEQFF
TRBJ2-2 | TRBV3-1 | CASSQIAVTGELFF
TRBJ2-3 | TRBV18 | CASSPNEGQGRTDTQYF
TRBJ2-3 | TRBV20-1 | CSARRGFTDTQYF
TRBJ1-3 | TRBV4-1 | CASSPPSEGVGGNTIYF
TRBJ1-1 | TRBV28 | CASSSQSDYEAFF
TRBJ2-2 | TRBV20-1 | CSATTGTGGFAGELFF
TRBJ2-7 | TRBV12-3/TRBV12-4 | CASSPPSGGPYEQYF
TRBJ1-4 | TRBV4-2 | CASSRGATNEKLFF
TRBJ2-2 | TRBV20-1 | CSARGRRGNTGELFF
TRBJ2-7 | TRBV9 | CASSTPQGAYEQYF
TRBJ2-3 | TRBV6-2/TRBV6-3 | CASSYSEKDTQYF
TRBJ1-4 | TRBV7-7 | CASSDGTDEKLFF
TRBJ1-5 | TRBV20-1 | CSARDGATAGGNQPQHF
TRBJ2-1 | TRBV6-4 | CASSSRQGGDYNEQFF
TRBJ1-3 | TRBV3-1 | CATSRPTGTDSGNTIYF